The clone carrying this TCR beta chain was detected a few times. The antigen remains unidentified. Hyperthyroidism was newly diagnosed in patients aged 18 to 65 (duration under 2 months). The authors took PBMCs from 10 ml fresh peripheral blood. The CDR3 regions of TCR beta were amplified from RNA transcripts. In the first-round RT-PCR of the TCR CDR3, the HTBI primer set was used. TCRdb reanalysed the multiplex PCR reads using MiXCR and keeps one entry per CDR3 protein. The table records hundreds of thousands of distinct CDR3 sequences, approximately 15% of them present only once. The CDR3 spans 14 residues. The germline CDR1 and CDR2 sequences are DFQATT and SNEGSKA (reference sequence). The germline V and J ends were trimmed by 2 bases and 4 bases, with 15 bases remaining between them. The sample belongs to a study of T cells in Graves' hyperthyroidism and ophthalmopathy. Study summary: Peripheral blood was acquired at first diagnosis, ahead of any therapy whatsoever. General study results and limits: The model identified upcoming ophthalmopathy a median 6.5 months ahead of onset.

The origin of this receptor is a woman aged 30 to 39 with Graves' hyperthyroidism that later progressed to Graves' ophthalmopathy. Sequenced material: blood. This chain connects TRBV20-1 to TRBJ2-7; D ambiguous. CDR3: CSARQGLVGYEQYF. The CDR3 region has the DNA TGCAGTGCTAGACAAGGCCTAGTGGGTTACGAGCAGTACTTC.